This TCR beta chain derives from a study of cytomegalovirus exposure and HLA in healthy donors (dated by TCRdb to about 2017). Broadly, across the study: According to an earlier analysis of 587 of the donors, 150 million to 200 million T cells yielded over 100 million unique TCR beta sequences and more than 250 Gb of sequence data. All discovery cohort repertoires had been generated on a single sequencing platform. Genome-wide SNP genotypes for about 65% of the 666 donors were used in a later genetic analysis, which treated that subset as a discovery cohort. The study aimed to test whether signatures of past pathogen exposure could be identified by cataloging public T cell receptors. A later analysis re-examined previously published TCR beta repertoires from more than 650 donors and added high-resolution HLA genotyping to investigate patterns of TCR occurrence. Alongside the repertoire data, information on donor age, sex, ethnicity and CMV serostatus was compiled. In the later analysis, no new phenotypic data were used to find candidate immune exposures; instead, reliance was placed on TCR beta sequences and their occurrence across donors. The number of typed donors differed by locus: about 620-640 for A, B, C, DRB1 and DQB1; 500 to 550 for DQA1; around 580 for DPA1; and roughly 450 for DPB1. The study profiled the T cell repertoires of hundreds of subjects by immunosequencing and related them to cytomegalovirus serostatus. Five DR-DQ haplotypes were handled as single units for association and clustering because linkage in the cohort was strong. Among roughly 400 genotyped donors of the cohort, an average of about 240,000 unique TCR beta nucleotide sequences were sequenced per donor, roughly a sixth of them non-productive. Besides the first cohort of under 700 subjects, a separate validation cohort made up of roughly 120 different subjects was used. An early release covering over 500 HLA-typed donors comprised about 320 gigabases of sequencing data and tens of millions of unique TCR sequences. HLA typing covered class I and class II loci at four-digit resolution. To predict cytomegalovirus infection status, the study combined high-throughput TCR immunosequencing, statistical association of individual TCRs with disease status, and machine learning. An earlier analysis of approximately 580 of the donors used high-throughput TCR beta sequencing to judge whether each TCR beta V gene segment behaved as functional or pseudogenic. Among the roughly 400 genotyped donors, 81% belonged to the genetic ancestry cluster associated with self-reported Caucasian donors.

V is pared back by 6 bases and J by 2 bases, with 11 bases lying between the germline termini. Its CDR3 holds 14 amino acids, cysteine through phenylalanine. Just CDR3 DNA is preserved here, 42 bases in frame from base 1. From the germline V gene, CDR1 is MNHEY and CDR2 is SVGAGI. The cohort comprised several hundred healthy bone marrow donors. At the time of sampling, all cohort members were nominally healthy, though unrecorded immune exposures were likely present. The donor was CMV seronegative and belonged to the group of under 400 seronegative cohort members. Every donor gave a peripheral blood sample, and the peripheral blood mononuclear cells from that sample were used for TCR beta sequencing. Genomic DNA extraction from the blood cell samples was performed with the Qiagen DNeasy Blood Extraction Kit. What the study reported, not specific to this receptor: The study listed approximately 150 TCR beta chains as associated with cytomegalovirus. Because the 87-base-pair reads could not distinguish some IMGT-functional V segments, including TRBV6-2 and TRBV6-3, those segments were excluded. According to a later analysis, most CMV-associated TCR beta chains appeared to be HLA-restricted, and the HLA associations seemed to be driven largely by CMV exposure. In a later analysis, several top co-occurrence clusters were reported to appear linked to parvovirus B19, influenza, CMV and Epstein-Barr virus. V-gene and J-gene trimming of TCR beta chains was associated with a missense DCLRE1C variant in a later genetic analysis, and the association was replicated in an independent cohort. Because counts were too low, about 18 rarely observed V segments, including chromosome 9 orphons, were left out of the earlier analysis of approximately 500 of the donors. Because HLA typing was missing for some donors at each locus, association tests included only the typed subset. Linkage disequilibrium might explain the correlated functional status among segregating V segments, but an unknown experimental factor could not be ruled out. Cytomegalovirus status was reported to be diagnosed by the classifier with high specificity and sensitivity in both the original and validation cohorts. A later analysis associated 15,000 to 20,000 TCR beta sequences with specific HLA alleles at a false discovery rate of 0.05. In vitro tests confirmed that a few of the cytomegalovirus-associated TCR beta chains recognize cytomegalovirus antigens. In a later genetic analysis, fewer N-insertions in productive TCRs were reported among donors in an Asian-associated ancestry cluster than the approximately 710-donor mean. When HLA alleles, especially DR and DQ, strongly co-occurred, attributing TCR associations to individual alleles was difficult. Immune exposure information for the cohort was limited to CMV serostatus. The presence/absence analyses assumed that sequencing depth was roughly uniform across donors, and that assumption may not be true. In this cohort, only TCR beta chains were sequenced, and detectable features were limited by the absence of alpha or paired-chain data. In an earlier analysis of more than 450 of the donors, most TCR beta V segments were observed in productive rearrangements about 90% or about 30% of the time, broadly matching IMGT annotations. In a later analysis, HLA-associated TCR beta chains showed more clonal expansion and lower generation probabilities than non-associated chains that were equally common. According to a later analysis, TCR association rates differed among HLA loci, with DRB1 alleles showing the most associated TCRs and HLA-C alleles showing the fewest. The authors suggested that the approach could potentially be generalized to other disease states and immunological phenotypes. A further reported finding was that TCR beta sequences accurately predicted the HLA-A and HLA-B alleles for most subjects in the first cohort. A group of highly shared sequence variants was considered likely to be a technical artifact of the sequencing pipeline. While some public TCRs were present in many individuals, most TCR sequences turned up only very rarely across donors.

The method behind the library was the immunoSEQ multiplex PCR assay. The multiplex PCR relied on a mix of 60 forward primers for TCR Vbeta segments and 13 reverse primers for TCR Jbeta segments. A multiplex PCR assay on genomic DNA amplified the CDR3 region of rearranged TCR beta genes. Amplified TCR beta libraries were sequenced as 87-base-pair reads on the Illumina HiSeq System. Regarding the original processing steps: Across the 700 or so repertoires, a later analysis counted tens of millions of unique TCR beta chains, 9.5 million to 13 million of which were shared by at least two donors. Raw reads were error-corrected and collapsed into unique sequences by a nearest-neighbor algorithm in which closely related sequences were merged to remove PCR and sequencing errors. To assign V, D and J gene segments, CDR3 sequences were aligned to IMGT reference sequences. For a sequence to be retained, a match of at least six nucleotides was required to both a V gene segment and a J gene segment. Rearrangements were classified as productive when the CDR3 lacked stop codons and remained in frame with V and J, and all other rearrangements were classified as non-productive. Following IMGT convention, CDR3 was defined as the stretch from the second conserved V-encoded cysteine to the conserved J-encoded phenylalanine. The earlier analysis of about 560 of the donors excluded any sequence lacking an unambiguous match to a single V gene segment. In an earlier analysis of around 600 of the donors, V segments were called functional above 56.7% productive rearrangements and were called segregating when the between-donor standard deviation exceeded 5%. A statistical classification framework was built for diagnosing cytomegalovirus status from the catalog of TCR beta chain sequences. In a later analysis, TCR nucleotide sequences were compared against IMGT/GENE-DB human TR gene sequences so that V and J genes could be assigned. Using the TCRdist pipeline, a later analysis assigned CDR3 sequences along with most-parsimonious VDJ recombination scenarios. In a later analysis, each TCR beta chain was defined by its CDR3 amino acid sequence together with its V-gene family, and reads without a unique V-gene family were excluded. In a later analysis, a few hundred highly shared, low-generation-probability nucleotide sequences were removed to address suspected cross-contamination and a sequencing artifact. In a later analysis, a clonal expansion index was calculated for each public chain from normalized within-repertoire ranks of inferred template counts. Generation probabilities in a later analysis came from a VDJ recombination model fitted to out-of-frame rearrangements, and those results were checked against IGoR. In a later analysis, hypergeometric tests were used to score TCR-TCR, TCR-HLA and TCR-CMV co-occurrence, with a repertoire-size bias correction applied to TCR pairs. To estimate false discovery rates, a later analysis permuted the HLA or CMV assignments 20 times. In a later analysis, co-occurring TCRs were grouped with DBSCAN, and TCRdist sequence similarity was added when clustering was performed within HLA-allele-positive subsets. Repertoires with fewer than 30,000 or more than 120,000 public chains were left out of co-occurrence clustering, as were about five repertoires with anomalous nucleotide sharing. Here the immuneACCESS table is served through TCRdb, limited to in-frame sequences with V and J called. Missing clones are a known gap in these copies; in checked studies unresolved V genes cover under half, and the rest lacks a known reason. That table furnishes V, J and clone size, whereas the DNA furnished D and trimming. Here the sample has more than 100,000 clones; 78% occur a single time. The ten top clones hold about 1.6% of the sample.

Regarding this clone: Its cognate antigen has yet to be identified. Base qualities are not recorded, but no much larger clone differs from it by a single base. The sample has other DNA sequences that encode this CDR3 too.

The TCR originated in a woman younger than 30 in good health and CMV-seronegative. Sequenced sample: PBMCs. Recombination connected TRBV6-5 to TRBJ1-5; the D segment could be TRBD1, given 5 matching bases. The CDR3 region has the sequence CASRPGGGNQPQHF. The nucleotide sequence is given as TGTGCCAGCAGACCCGGGGGAGGCAATCAGCCCCAGCATTTT.